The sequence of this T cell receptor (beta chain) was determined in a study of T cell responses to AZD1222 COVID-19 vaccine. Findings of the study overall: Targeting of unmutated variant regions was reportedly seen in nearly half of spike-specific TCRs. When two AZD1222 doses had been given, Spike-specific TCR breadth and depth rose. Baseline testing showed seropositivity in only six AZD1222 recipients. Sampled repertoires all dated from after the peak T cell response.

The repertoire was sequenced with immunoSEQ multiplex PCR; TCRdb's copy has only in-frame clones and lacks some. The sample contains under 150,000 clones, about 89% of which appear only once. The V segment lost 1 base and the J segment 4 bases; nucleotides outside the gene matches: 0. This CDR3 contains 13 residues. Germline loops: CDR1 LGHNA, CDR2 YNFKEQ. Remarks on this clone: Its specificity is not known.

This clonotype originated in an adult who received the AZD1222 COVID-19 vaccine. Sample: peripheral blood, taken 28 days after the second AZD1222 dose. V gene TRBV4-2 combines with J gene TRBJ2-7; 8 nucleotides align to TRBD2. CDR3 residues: CASSQGLAYEQYF. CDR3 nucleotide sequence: TGTGCCAGCAGCCAAGGACTAGCGTACGAGCAGTACTTC.